The clone carrying this TCR beta chain was counted a few times. This record belongs to a study of blood T cell repertoires in COVID-19. TCRdb's copy holds only in-frame clones and misses some; the assay was immunoSEQ multiplex PCR. The data contain tens of thousands of clones, roughly 89% of them seen just once; the ten biggest clones take up over 7.5%. Sequenced: peripheral blood. The TCR sequence derives from a human donor in a cohort sampled during active COVID-19.

The CDR3 reads CASSRDQKGRRSPLHF. The CDR3 DNA reads TGCGCCAGCAGTCGGGATCAGAAGGGTCGGCGTTCACCCCTCCACTTT. The gene calls are TRBV10-1 and TRBJ1-6; D gene uncertain. The germline gives CDR1 WNHNN, CDR2 SYGVQD (reference sequence). The CDR3 loop spans 16 amino acids. V lost 5 bases to trimming and J lost 9 bases, with 20 bases between them.